These 26 T cell receptor beta chains came from one sample sequenced in a study of blood T cell repertoires in COVID-19 (dated by TCRdb to the early 2020s). Receptor libraries were prepared by the immunoSEQ multiplex PCR assay. TCRdb retrieved this table from immuneACCESS and kept in-frame rearrangements only. Not all clones are present; in checked studies, unresolved V genes account for under half, and no reason is known for the remainder. The sample table lists roughly 250,000 clones, around four fifths of them with a count of one. 9.5% to 15% of the sample belongs to the ten largest clones. Sequencing was done on a sample of peripheral blood. These receptors were obtained from a woman aged 60-75 years with active or convalescent COVID-19.

The genes are TRBV24-1 and TRBJ2-2; D is undetermined. Trimming stripped 3 bases from V and 0 bases from J, with 7 bases between. The germline V gene encodes CDR1 KGHDR and CDR2 SFDVKD. This CDR3 contains 15 residues. CDR3 bases: TGTGCCACCAGTGATCCGGTCACGAACACCGGGGAGCTGTTTTTT. This codes for CATSDPVTNTGELFF.

V gene TRBV2 combines with J gene TRBJ2-1; no firm D call. The CDR3 covers 11 residues. Trimming stripped 7 bases from V and 5 bases from J, with 6 bases between. Germline lookup yields CDR1 SNHLY and CDR2 FYNNEI. The CDR3 bases are TGTGCCAGCATGCCGGACAATGAGCAGTTCTTC. Protein product: CASMPDNEQFF.

The CDR3 region has the DNA TGTGCCAGCAGTGATATGGGGACAGGGGCGAACACTGAAGCTTTCTTT. Its protein is CASSDMGTGANTEAFF. The chain employs TRBV6-1 and TRBJ1-1; 10 nucleotides align to TRBD1. The CDR3 has 16 amino acids. V lost 3 bases, J lost 1 base, and 5 bases stayed unmatched. The germline CDR1 and CDR2 sequences are MNHNS and SASEGT.

The V gene is TRBV5-1, the J gene TRBJ2-1, with TRBD1 matching 8 bases. This CDR3 comprises 17 residues. Trimming took 4 bases from V and 0 from J; bases not matched to a gene: 9. Germline V gene sequence: CDR1 SGHRS, CDR2 YFSETQ. Written as DNA, the CDR3 is TGCGCCAGCAGCCTTCAGACAGGGGAGGCCTCCTACAATGAGCAGTTCTTC. This encodes CASSLQTGEASYNEQFF.

This chain connects TRBV7-9 to TRBJ2-3, with TRBD2 matching 8 bases. V lost 1 base to trimming and J lost 0 bases; unmatched junction nucleotides: 6. The CDR3 extends over 17 amino acids. CDR1 is SEHNR and CDR2 is FQNEAQ in the germline V gene (reference sequence). CDR3 nucleotides: TGTGCCAGCAGCTTAGGAGAAGGCGGGGGGAGCACAGATACGCAGTATTTT. Its protein product is CASSLGEGGGSTDTQYF.

The chain combines TRBV10-2 with TRBJ1-1, with TRBD1 matching over 8 bases. From germline, CDR1 is WSHSY and CDR2 SAAADI. CDR3 length: 14 residues. V was clipped by 6 bases and J by 6 bases; unmatched bases: 9. In DNA form, the CDR3 reads TGCGCCAGCAGCCGACGCCCGGACAGGGCTGAAGCTTTCTTT. Encoded protein: CASSRRPDRAEAFF.

The rearrangement uses TRBV10-3 and TRBJ1-1, with D perhaps matching TRBD1 (5 bases). The CDR3 consists of 12 residues. Trimming cost V 2 bases and J 7 bases, with 8 bases left between them. Germline lookup yields CDR1 ENHRY and CDR2 SYGVKD. CDR3 sequence reads: CAISETGGEAFF. The CDR3 DNA sequence: TGTGCCATCAGTGAGACAGGCGGTGAAGCTTTCTTT.

This clone was detected only once. The J gene is TRBJ2-5, the V gene TRBV7-2; TRBD2 aligns across 8 bases. The CDR3 is 14 amino acids. Germline V gene lookup returns CDR1 SGHTA and CDR2 FQGNSA. V dropped 4 bases and J dropped 5; count of bases not matched to a gene: 6. CDR3 DNA sequence: TGTGCCAGCAGCTACGGACTAGCTGGGGAGACCCAGTACTTC. Encoded protein: CASSYGLAGETQYF.

The rearrangement joins TRBV7-2 to TRBJ1-2; a weak D match, TRBD1 (5 bases). Trimming stripped 3 bases from V and 8 bases from J, with 13 bases between. The CDR3 consists of 13 residues. Germline V lookup: CDR1 SGHTA, CDR2 FQGNSA. The CDR3 spells CASSFGRDGGYTF. The CDR3, as DNA: TGTGCCAGCAGCTTCGGCAGGGATGGGGGCTACACCTTC.

V and J are TRBV5-8 and TRBJ2-1; possibly TRBD2 for D (5 bases). Per germline, CDR1 SGHTS and CDR2 YDEGEE. V was pared by 1 base and J by 8 bases, with 10 bases between. The length of the CDR3 is 13 residues. CDR3 residues: CASSLRGWDEQFF. The DNA of the CDR3 is TGTGCCAGCAGCTTGAGAGGGTGGGATGAGCAGTTCTTC.

This clone was counted a single time. The chain uses TRBV10-3 and TRBJ2-1, with TRBD2 identical over 8 bases. The germline V gene encodes CDR1 ENHRY and CDR2 SYGVKD. The junction had 7 bases not matched to a gene; V was cut back by 6 bases and J by 6 bases. This CDR3 region has 14 residues. CDR3 protein: CAISPGLEANEQFF. CDR3 coding DNA: TGTGCCATCAGCCCGGGACTAGAGGCCAATGAGCAGTTCTTC.

This chain uses TRBV4-1 with TRBJ2-1; 9 bases match TRBD1. Trimming removed 0 bases from V and 8 bases from J; junction bases left unmatched: 11. The CDR3 sequence is 17 residues long. Germline loops: CDR1 MGHRA, CDR2 YSYEKL. The CDR3 DNA reads as TGCGCCAGCAGCCAAGACCGGACCGGGACAGGGATCCATGAGCAGTTCTTC. Translating gives CASSQDRTGTGIHEQFF.

This clone was seen more than once but under ten times. The chain has TRBV2 and TRBJ1-2, with 8 bases matching TRBD1. V lost 8 bases and J lost 3; bases outside the gene matches: 14. From germline, CDR1 is SNHLY and CDR2 FYNNEI. The CDR3 is 16 residues long. The CDR3, as DNA: TGTGCCAGCTGGGGGACAGGAGCCTACCTTTACTATGGCTACACCTTC. Translated, it gives CASWGTGAYLYYGYTF.

This clone has a handful of counts. The chain couples TRBV27 to TRBJ2-7; weak D call: TRBD1 (6 bases). The CDR3 runs to 14 residues. CDR1 and CDR2 from the germline V gene are MNHEY and SMNVEV (reference sequence). The germline V and J ends were trimmed by 10 bases and 2 bases, with 18 bases remaining between them. The CDR3 sequence is CATMTGTLPYEQYF. The DNA of the CDR3 is TGTGCCACCATGACCGGGACACTCCCCTACGAGCAGTACTTC.

In this sample, this clone turned up once. This chain links TRBV5-1 with TRBJ2-2; TRBD2 matches at 7 bases. The CDR3 totals 14 residues. CDR1 is SGHRS, CDR2 YFSETQ, per germline. Unmatched junction bases numbered 1, after V lost 1 base and J lost 4 bases. CDR3 region: CASSLRTSTGELFF. Written as DNA, the CDR3 is TGCGCCAGCAGCTTGAGGACTAGCACCGGGGAGCTGTTTTTT.

The chain joins TRBV9 to TRBJ2-5; TRBD2 is a possible D gene (6 bases). CDR3 length equals 15 residues. The germline V gene has CDR1 SGDLS and CDR2 YYNGEE. Trimming pared 3 bases from V and 2 bases from J, leaving 14 bases between. The CDR3 is CASSGGGAAQETQYF. The CDR3 DNA is TGTGCCAGCAGCGGCGGCGGGGCCGCTCAAGAGACCCAGTACTTC.

CDR3 region: CASSPDRDRGRTGELFF. The CDR3 DNA is TGTGCCAGCAGCCCAGACCGGGACAGGGGGCGGACCGGGGAGCTGTTTTTT. The chain couples TRBV7-3 to TRBJ2-2; 12 bases line up with TRBD1. There are 17 residues in the CDR3. V shed 5 bases, J shed 5 bases, and the junction held 9 bases outside the gene matches. The germline gives CDR1 SGHTA, CDR2 FQGTGA.

This chain uses TRBV18 with TRBJ2-5, with TRBD2 as a possible D gene (5 bases). CDR1 is KGHSH and CDR2 is LQKENI in the germline V gene. V lost 1 base and J 5 bases, leaving 11 bases between the germline ends. This CDR3 is 14 amino acids long. The DNA of the CDR3 is TGTGCCAGCTCACCACGGAGGTCAGGCGAGACCCAGTACTTC. Its protein product is CASSPRRSGETQYF.

J is TRBJ2-7 and V is TRBV7-3; tentatively, D is TRBD2 (6 bases). The CDR3 covers 13 residues. Germline V gene data show CDR1 as SGHTA and CDR2 as FQGTGA. V was trimmed by 5 bases and J by 4 bases, leaving 12 bases between them. In DNA, the CDR3 is TGTGCCAGCAGCCAGCTTGGGGGGTACGAGCAGTACTTC. Protein sequence: CASSQLGGYEQYF.

The genes are TRBV7-9 and TRBJ1-2; D is unresolved. CDR3 length: 16 residues. Between the trimmed V and J ends, which lost 6 bases and 0 bases, there was a span of 17 bases. Per the germline V gene, CDR1 is SEHNR and CDR2 is FQNEAQ (reference sequence). The CDR3 DNA follows: TGTGCCAGCAGTACCGAGGAGAGACGTTCTAACTATGGCTACACCTTC. Translated: CASSTEERRSNYGYTF. The full variable domain, completed using reference TRBV7-9 and TRBJ1-2, is DTGVSQNPRHKITKRGQNVTFRCDPISEHNRLYWYRQTLGQGPEFLTYFQNEAQLEKSRLLSDRFSAERPKGSFSTLEIQRTEQGDSAMYLCASSTEERRSNYGYTFGSGTRLTVV.

The chain has TRBV9 and TRBJ2-7; a possible D gene is TRBD2 (7 bases). The V gene lost 0 bases and the J gene lost 0 bases, with 16 bases spanning the gap. Per germline, CDR1 SGDLS and CDR2 YYNGEE. This CDR3 has 17 residues. CDR3 nucleotide sequence: TGTGCCAGCAGCGTAGCCCTTACACGGGGGGCCTCCTACGAGCAGTACTTC. This gives the protein CASSVALTRGASYEQYF.

The chain uses TRBV7-3 and TRBJ2-5, with TRBD2 matching over 7 bases. The germline V gene encodes CDR1 SGHTA and CDR2 FQGTGA. V shed 5 bases, J shed 7 bases, and the junction held 10 bases outside the gene matches. The CDR3 contains 14 residues. Here the CDR3 reads CASSPTSREGTQYF. DNA of the CDR3: TGTGCCAGCAGCCCGACTAGCCGTGAAGGGACCCAGTACTTC.

The rearrangement uses TRBV6-5 and TRBJ1-2, with a tentative D call TRBD1 (6 bases). The CDR3 runs 12 residues. V lost 9 bases and J 5 bases, leaving 13 bases between the germline ends. Germline V gives CDR1 MNHEY, CDR2 SVGAGI. The CDR3 spells CARTDRRYGYTF. CDR3 sequence (DNA): TGTGCCAGGACGGACAGACGGTATGGCTACACCTTC.

J is TRBJ1-2 and V is TRBV6-5; possible D gene TRBD1, 5 bases. CDR3 size: 15 residues. Germline V gene data show CDR1 as MNHEY and CDR2 as SVGAGI. With 6 bases removed from V and 6 bases from J, the gap between germline ends came to 20 bases. CDR3: CASRKRDSAFHGYTF. In DNA form, the CDR3 reads TGTGCCAGCAGGAAGCGGGACTCAGCTTTTCATGGCTACACCTTC.

This clone is a singleton in its sample. The V and J genes are TRBV30 and TRBJ2-2, with a tentative D call TRBD2 (5 bases). Per the germline V gene, CDR1 is GTSNPN and CDR2 is SVGIG (reference sequence). The length of the CDR3 is 14 residues. V lost 0 bases and J lost 1, with 6 bases in between. In DNA form, the CDR3 reads TGTGCCTGGAGTGTACTAGTGAACACCGGGGAGCTGTTTTTT. This sequence encodes CAWSVLVNTGELFF.

This sequence joins TRBV10-2 and TRBJ1-5, with 10 bases fitting TRBD1. Germline trimming cut 5 bases from V and 7 bases from J; bases unmatched to any gene: 5. Germline CDR1 is WSHSY and CDR2 is SAAADI. This CDR3 contains 14 residues. The CDR3: CASSPGTGEQPQHF. DNA for the CDR3: TGCGCCAGCAGTCCCGGGACAGGGGAACAGCCCCAGCATTTT.